This T cell receptor (beta chain) is from a study of blood T cell repertoires in COVID-19. Whole-study context: Sources were T cells, B-cell-depleted T cells, or PBMCs; the material itself was cDNA or gDNA.

Germline V gives CDR1 MGHRA, CDR2 YSYEKL. Trimming cost V 4 bases and J 4 bases, with 16 bases left between them. The CDR3 is 15 amino acids. As processed by the authors: Amplification from reference gene primers served as the basis for estimated nucleated cell counts. The protocol was immunoSEQ multiplex PCR, while the TCRdb copy is restricted to in-frame clones and leaves out a portion. V, J and clone size reflect that table, while D and trimming were determined from the DNA. Counted here are about 150,000 clones, roughly nine tenths occurring once; the ten biggest clones make up 2.4%. The receptor comes from a woman in her 70s with acute or convalescent COVID-19. The rearrangement links TRBV4-1 to TRBJ2-5, with a tentative D call TRBD2 (6 bases). Sequenced material: peripheral blood. The CDR3 spells CASSLRGQGGETQYF. CDR3 in DNA: TGCGCCAGCAGCCTAAGAGGGCAGGGAGGAGAGACCCAGTACTTC.